Following are 27 T cell receptor beta chains from one sample sequenced in a study of cytomegalovirus exposure and HLA in healthy donors. Primers included in the PCR were 60 Vbeta and 13 Jbeta primers. The table came from immunoSEQ multiplex PCR; TCRdb's copy has only in-frame clones and leaves some out. The sample carries roughly 130,000 clones, about four fifths recorded once. The source material was PBMCs. The origin of the receptors is a man in his thirties or forties in good health and CMV-seronegative.

Worth noting for this clone: Other DNA sequences in the sample encode the same CDR3. This chain connects TRBV18 to TRBJ2-5; TRBD2 aligns across 9 bases. V gave up 0 bases and J gave up 2 bases; unmatched junction bases: 4. The CDR3 is 16 amino acids. Germline CDR1 is KGHSH and CDR2 is LQKENI. The CDR3 is CASSPPSGGFQETQYF. DNA for the CDR3: TGTGCCAGCTCACCACCTAGCGGGGGTTTTCAAGAGACCCAGTACTTC.

This clone appeared once. The rearrangement joins TRBV7-9 to TRBJ2-1; 9 bases match TRBD2. V was clipped by 2 bases and J by 0 bases; unmatched bases: 8. The CDR3 runs 18 residues. CDR1 SEHNR and CDR2 FQNEAQ come from the germline V gene (reference sequence). The CDR3 spells CASSLIGTSRNSYNEQFF. CDR3 sequence (DNA): TGTGCCAGCAGCTTAATCGGGACTAGCCGAAACTCCTACAATGAGCAGTTCTTC.

This clone was found once. V is TRBV7-9 and J is TRBJ1-4; no definite D call. CDR3 length: 12 residues. Deletions cut 3 bases from V and 8 bases from J, with 7 bases between. Germline CDR1 is SEHNR and CDR2 is FQNEAQ (reference sequence). In DNA form, the CDR3 reads TGTGCCAGCAGCTTTTCGTCCGAAAAACTGTTTTTT. This codes for CASSFSSEKLFF. Based on the CDR3 plus reference TRBV7-9 and TRBJ1-4, the full variable domain is DTGVSQNPRHKITKRGQNVTFRCDPISEHNRLYWYRQTLGQGPEFLTYFQNEAQLEKSRLLSDRFSAERPKGSFSTLEIQRTEQGDSAMYLCASSFSSEKLFFGSGTQLSVL.

The chain is built from TRBV29-1 and TRBJ2-1; 10 bases align to TRBD2. This CDR3 spans 18 amino acids. Germline V gene lookup returns CDR1 SQVTM and CDR2 ANQGSEA. The V and J ends lost 7 bases and 6 bases, in that order; junction bases with no gene match: 21. For the CDR3, the DNA is TGCAGCGCCTCCAGTGTTGCCGGAGGAAGCGGGAGGGCCAATGAGCAGTTCTTC. Translation: CSASSVAGGSGRANEQFF.

Only one count was recorded for this clone. J is TRBJ2-1 and V is TRBV7-8; 14 bases line up with TRBD2. After removal of 0 bases from V and 10 bases from J, the junction contained 8 bases not matched to a gene. The CDR3 loop spans 17 amino acids. Germline V gives CDR1 SGHVS, CDR2 FQNEAQ. The CDR3 is CASSLALTSGRVLEQFF. The CDR3 coding sequence is TGTGCCAGCAGCTTAGCCCTGACTAGCGGGAGGGTCCTGGAGCAGTTCTTC. The full variable domain, rest sourced from reference TRBV7-8 and TRBJ2-1, is GAGVSQSPRYKVAKRGQDVALRCDPISGHVSLFWYQQALGQGPEFLTYFQNEAQLDKSGLPSDRFFAERPEGSVSTLKIQRTQQEDSAVYLCASSLALTSGRVLEQFFGPGTRLTVL.

The gene calls are TRBV7-2 and TRBJ1-1; D remains ambiguous. Germline V gene data show CDR1 as SGHTA and CDR2 as FQGNSA. This CDR3 spans 12 amino acids. Trimming took 3 bases from V and 8 from J, leaving 10 bases between them. DNA for the CDR3: TGTGCCAGCAGCTTTGAGCGGGGAGAAGCTTTCTTT. This sequence encodes CASSFERGEAFF.

This sequence joins TRBV4-1 and TRBJ1-2; tentative D call: TRBD1 (5 bases). This CDR3 spans 15 amino acids. Germline values: CDR1 MGHRA, CDR2 YSYEKL. Trimming stripped 0 bases from V and 6 bases from J, with 14 bases between. The CDR3 DNA is TGCGCCAGCAGCCAAGATGTAGGGGTAAAGGATGGCTACACCTTC. This translates into CASSQDVGVKDGYTF.

V is TRBV10-3 and J is TRBJ2-5, with D hard to call. Germline CDR1 reads ENHRY; CDR2 reads SYGVKD. The CDR3 has 15 amino acids. Trimming took off 0 bases at V and 2 bases at J, with 10 bases between the two ends. CDR3 DNA: TGTGCCATCAGTGAGTCGTGGGCTCTTCAAGAGACCCAGTACTTC. Amino acid sequence: CAISESWALQETQYF.

The chain is built from TRBV27 and TRBJ2-1; 14 bases are shared with TRBD2. Unmatched junction bases numbered 8, after V lost 6 bases and J lost 7 bases. The CDR3 is 16 residues long. Germline V gene data show CDR1 as MNHEY and CDR2 as SMNVEV (reference sequence). The CDR3 DNA follows: TGTGCCAGCAGCCGCCCGGGACTAGCGGGAGTAAATGAGCAGTTCTTC. It encodes CASSRPGLAGVNEQFF.

This clone was seen more than once but under ten times. Other nucleotide sequences from this sample produce the same CDR3. The CDR3 DNA follows: TGTGCCTGGAGTGTACGGGGGGACACTGAAGCTTTCTTT. This sequence encodes CAWSVRGDTEAFF. The genes are TRBV30 and TRBJ1-1, with D perhaps matching TRBD1 (5 bases). The germline gives CDR1 GTSNPN, CDR2 SVGIG (reference sequence). The CDR3 runs 13 residues. Trimming stripped 0 bases from V and 3 bases from J, with 8 bases between.

The rearrangement uses TRBV30 and TRBJ1-1; D is undetermined. The CDR3 spans 13 residues. Germline values: CDR1 GTSNPN, CDR2 SVGIG (reference sequence). Trimming left V 5 bases short and J 6 bases short, with 16 bases between. CDR3: CAWCQRRRAEAFF. In nucleotides, the CDR3 is TGTGCCTGGTGCCAGCGGCGTCGCGCTGAAGCTTTCTTT.

In this sample, this clone turned up once. The chain is built from TRBV2 and TRBJ1-2, with 8 bases aligning to TRBD1. CDR1 is SNHLY and CDR2 is FYNNEI in the germline V gene. The V segment lost 6 bases and the J segment 7 bases; nucleotides outside the gene matches: 7. CDR3 length: 13 residues. The CDR3 here is CASRRTGLGGYTF. DNA for the CDR3: TGTGCCAGCAGAAGGACAGGGTTAGGTGGCTACACCTTC.

This chain connects TRBV6-5 to TRBJ1-6; possibly TRBD1 for D (6 bases). V was clipped by 2 bases and J by 11 bases, with 10 bases between them. This CDR3 comprises 13 residues. CDR1 MNHEY and CDR2 SVGAGI come from the germline V gene. CDR3 protein: CASSYLQGTPLHF. The CDR3, as DNA: TGTGCCAGCAGTTACCTCCAGGGGACACCCCTCCACTTT.

The chain recombines TRBV15 with TRBJ2-4, with D perhaps matching TRBD2 (6 bases). This CDR3 spans 15 amino acids. Trimming cost V 8 bases and J 1 base, with 15 bases left between them. CDR1 is LNHNV, CDR2 YYDKDF, per germline (reference sequence). CDR3 sequence (DNA): TGTGCCACCGGGGGGACGAGTGCGGCCAAAAACATTCAGTACTTC. Protein product: CATGGTSAAKNIQYF.

The chain couples TRBV2 to TRBJ2-7, with D possibly being TRBD1 (6 bases). Between the trimmed V and J ends, which lost 3 bases and 0 bases, there was a span of 12 bases. Germline V gene sequence: CDR1 SNHLY, CDR2 FYNNEI. This CDR3 region has 15 residues. CDR3 in DNA: TGTGCCAGCAGTGATGGGGGCCCAAGCTCCTACGAGCAGTACTTC. Protein product: CASSDGGPSSYEQYF.

The CDR3 loop reads CASSQFNARGIETQYF. The CDR3 DNA reads TGCGCCAGCAGCCAATTTAATGCGAGAGGTATAGAGACCCAGTACTTC. This sequence joins TRBV4-1 and TRBJ2-5; D remains ambiguous. Germline V lookup: CDR1 MGHRA, CDR2 YSYEKL. This CDR3 has 16 amino acids. V was cut by 2 bases and J by 4 bases, with 17 bases left in between.

This sequence joins TRBV7-6 and TRBJ1-5; D is undetermined. The CDR3 is 14 amino acids. The ends were cut back, 1 base at V and 7 bases at J, with 11 bases in the middle. Germline CDR1 is SGHVS and CDR2 is FNYEAQ. CDR3 loop: CASSLDEGGQPQHF. The CDR3 nucleotides are TGTGCCAGCAGCTTAGACGAGGGCGGGCAGCCCCAGCATTTT.

The chain is built from TRBV5-1 and TRBJ2-7; 7 nucleotides agree with TRBD2. The CDR3 spans 14 residues. Looked up from germline, CDR1 is SGHRS and CDR2 is YFSETQ. J gave up 5 bases and V 1 base, and 6 bases lay outside the gene matches. The CDR3 protein is CASSLTSASHEQYF. CDR3 coding DNA: TGCGCCAGCAGCTTGACTAGCGCCAGTCACGAGCAGTACTTC.

J is TRBJ2-2 and V is TRBV7-9; 10 bases fit TRBD1. Germline CDR1 reads SEHNR; CDR2 reads FQNEAQ (reference sequence). The CDR3 runs to 19 residues. Trimming took 2 bases from V and 5 from J; bases not matched to a gene: 14. CDR3 sequence (DNA): TGTGCCAGCAGCTTAAGGTCGTCGAGGGGACAGGGGCGGACCGGGGAGCTGTTTTTT. Its translation: CASSLRSSRGQGRTGELFF. The whole variable domain, remainder taken from reference TRBV7-9 and TRBJ2-2, is DTGVSQNPRHKITKRGQNVTFRCDPISEHNRLYWYRQTLGQGPEFLTYFQNEAQLEKSRLLSDRFSAERPKGSFSTLEIQRTEQGDSAMYLCASSLRSSRGQGRTGELFFGEGSRLTVL.

This sequence joins TRBV2 and TRBJ1-2; a possible D gene is TRBD1 (6 bases). CDR1 and CDR2 (germline): SNHLY, FYNNEI. The V end lost 5 bases, the J end lost 2 bases, and 12 bases lay between the germline ends. This CDR3 comprises 14 residues. CDR3: CASSQWTENYGYTF. The CDR3 bases are TGTGCCAGCAGTCAATGGACAGAGAACTATGGCTACACCTTC.

The chain joins TRBV6-6 to TRBJ1-1, with D unresolved. The CDR3 spans 12 residues. V lost 5 bases to trimming and J lost 5 bases, with 9 bases between them. The germline V gene encodes CDR1 MNHNY and CDR2 SVGAGI (reference sequence). CDR3 nucleotide sequence: TGTGCCAGCAGTACCCGCGGGACTGAAGCTTTCTTT. Translation: CASSTRGTEAFF.

This clone has just a few counts. The J gene is TRBJ2-1, the V gene TRBV4-3; possible D gene TRBD2, 5 bases. The CDR3 consists of 13 residues. V was trimmed by 4 bases and J by 6 bases, leaving 10 bases between them. The V gene's germline CDR1 is LGHNA and CDR2 YSLEER. The DNA of the CDR3 is TGCGCCAGCAGCCGTGGGAGTACCAATGAGCAGTTCTTC. It encodes CASSRGSTNEQFF.

The V call is TRBV7-8, the J call TRBJ2-5, with 10 bases identical to TRBD1. The V and J ends lost 6 bases and 5 bases, in that order; junction bases with no gene match: 6. CDR1 is SGHVS, CDR2 FQNEAQ, per germline. This CDR3 has 14 amino acids. CDR3 in amino acids: CASRATGGAETQYF. Written as DNA, the CDR3 is TGTGCCAGCAGGGCGACAGGGGGCGCGGAGACCCAGTACTTC.

This clone appeared a single time. CDR3: CAGSGGRRGEQYF. Here the CDR3 DNA reads TGTGCCGGGTCAGGGGGCCGCAGAGGGGAGCAGTACTTC. The chain has TRBV6-6 and TRBJ2-7, with 8 bases aligning to TRBD1. The germline V gene has CDR1 MNHNY and CDR2 SVGAGI (reference sequence). The CDR3 runs to 13 residues. The J segment lost 7 bases and the V segment lost 11 bases, leaving 13 bases of the junction unmatched.

V and J are TRBV7-2 and TRBJ2-6, with D maybe TRBD2 (5 bases). Germline lookup yields CDR1 SGHTA and CDR2 FQGNSA. This CDR3 spans 16 amino acids. V dropped 2 bases and J dropped 0 bases, with 8 bases sitting between them. The CDR3 bases are TGTGCCAGCAGCTTAAAAGGGAGCTCTGGGGCCAACGTCCTGACTTTC. This gives the protein CASSLKGSSGANVLTF.

The rearrangement joins TRBV7-9 to TRBJ2-7; D unresolved. Trimming took off 5 bases at V and 1 base at J, with 6 bases between the two ends. The CDR3 extends over 12 amino acids. Germline lookup yields CDR1 SEHNR and CDR2 FQNEAQ (reference sequence). CDR3 sequence: CASSPESYEQYF. DNA for the CDR3: TGTGCCAGCAGCCCGGAGTCCTACGAGCAGTACTTC. The entire variable domain, with the rest obtained from reference TRBV7-9 and TRBJ2-7, is as follows: DTGVSQNPRHKITKRGQNVTFRCDPISEHNRLYWYRQTLGQGPEFLTYFQNEAQLEKSRLLSDRFSAERPKGSFSTLEIQRTEQGDSAMYLCASSPESYEQYFGPGTRLTVT.

The V and J genes are TRBV29-1 and TRBJ2-2; the match to TRBD2 covers 9 bases. With V trimmed by 6 bases and J by 1 base, 3 bases remained unmatched. Germline V gene data show CDR1 as SQVTM and CDR2 as ANQGSEA. The CDR3 contains 14 residues. The CDR3 sequence: CSVGSGGNTGELFF. CDR3 coding DNA: TGCAGCGTGGGTAGCGGGGGGAACACCGGGGAGCTGTTTTTT.